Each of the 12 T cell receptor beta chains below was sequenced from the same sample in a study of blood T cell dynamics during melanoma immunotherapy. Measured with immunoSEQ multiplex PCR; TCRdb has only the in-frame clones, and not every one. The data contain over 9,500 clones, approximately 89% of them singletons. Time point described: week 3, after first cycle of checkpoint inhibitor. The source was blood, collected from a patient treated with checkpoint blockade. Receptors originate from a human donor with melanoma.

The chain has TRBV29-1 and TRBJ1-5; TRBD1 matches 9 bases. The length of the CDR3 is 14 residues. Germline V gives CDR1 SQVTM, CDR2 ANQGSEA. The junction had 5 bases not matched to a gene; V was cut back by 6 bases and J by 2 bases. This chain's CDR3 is CSVGTGWGNQPQHF. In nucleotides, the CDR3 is TGCAGCGTGGGGACAGGGTGGGGCAATCAGCCCCAGCATTTT.

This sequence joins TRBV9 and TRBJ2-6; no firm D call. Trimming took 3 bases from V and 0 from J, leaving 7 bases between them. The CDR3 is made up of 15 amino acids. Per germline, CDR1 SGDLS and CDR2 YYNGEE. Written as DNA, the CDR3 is TGTGCCAGCAGCGACACCTTCTCTGGGGCCAACGTCCTGACTTTC. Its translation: CASSDTFSGANVLTF.

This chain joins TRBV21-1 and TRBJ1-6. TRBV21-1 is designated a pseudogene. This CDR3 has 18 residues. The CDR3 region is CASSPRGGGSSYNSPLHF. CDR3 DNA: TGTGCCAGCAGCCCCCGGGGGGGTGGTAGCTCCTATAATTCACCCCTCCACTTT.

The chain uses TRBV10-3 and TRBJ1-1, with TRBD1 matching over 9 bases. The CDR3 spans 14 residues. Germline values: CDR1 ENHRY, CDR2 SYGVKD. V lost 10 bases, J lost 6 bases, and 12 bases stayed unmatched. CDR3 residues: CATQTGQGSPEAFF. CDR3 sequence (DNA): TGTGCCACCCAGACGGGACAGGGTAGCCCTGAAGCTTTCTTT.

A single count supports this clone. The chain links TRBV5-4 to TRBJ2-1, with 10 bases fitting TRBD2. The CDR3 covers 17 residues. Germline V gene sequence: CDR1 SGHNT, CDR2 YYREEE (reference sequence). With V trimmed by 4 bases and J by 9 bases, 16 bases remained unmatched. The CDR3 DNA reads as TGTGCCAGCAGCCTGGGGGTCGGACTAGCGGTGTTGGGTGAGCAGTTCTTC. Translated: CASSLGVGLAVLGEQFF.

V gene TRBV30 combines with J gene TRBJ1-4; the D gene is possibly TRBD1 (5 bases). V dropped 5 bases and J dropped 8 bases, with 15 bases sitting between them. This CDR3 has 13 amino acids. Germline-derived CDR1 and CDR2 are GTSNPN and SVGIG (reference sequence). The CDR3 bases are TGTGCCTGGGAGAGGGGCCGAAGGGAAAAACTGTTTTTT. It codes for CAWERGRREKLFF.

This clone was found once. The CDR3 DNA is TGCGCCAGCAGCCCCCAGGGGGGGTACGAGCAGTACTTC. Translating it yields CASSPQGGYEQYF. V usage is TRBV4-1 and J usage is TRBJ2-7; perhaps D is TRBD1 or TRBD2 (7 bases each). V lost 4 bases and J 4 bases, leaving 11 bases between the germline ends. The CDR3 is 13 amino acids. The germline V gene encodes CDR1 MGHRA and CDR2 YSYEKL.

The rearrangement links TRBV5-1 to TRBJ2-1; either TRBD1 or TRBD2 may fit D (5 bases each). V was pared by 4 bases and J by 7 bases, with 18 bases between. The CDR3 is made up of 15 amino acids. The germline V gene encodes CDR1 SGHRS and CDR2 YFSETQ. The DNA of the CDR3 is TGCGCCAGCAGCCCCGGAATAGGGGACCTTAATGAGCAGTTCTTC. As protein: CASSPGIGDLNEQFF. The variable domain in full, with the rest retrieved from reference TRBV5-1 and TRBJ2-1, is KAGVTQTPRYLIKTRGQQVTLSCSPISGHRSVSWYQQTPGQGLQFLFEYFSETQRNKGNFPGRFSGRQFSNSRSEMNVSTLELGDSALYLCASSPGIGDLNEQFFGPGTRLTVL.

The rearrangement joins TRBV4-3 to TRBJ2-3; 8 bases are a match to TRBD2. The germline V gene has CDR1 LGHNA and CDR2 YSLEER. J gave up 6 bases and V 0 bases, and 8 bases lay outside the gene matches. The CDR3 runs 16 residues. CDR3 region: CASSQDPGGTRDTQYF. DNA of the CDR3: TGCGCCAGCAGCCAAGACCCGGGGGGGACTAGGGATACGCAGTATTTT.

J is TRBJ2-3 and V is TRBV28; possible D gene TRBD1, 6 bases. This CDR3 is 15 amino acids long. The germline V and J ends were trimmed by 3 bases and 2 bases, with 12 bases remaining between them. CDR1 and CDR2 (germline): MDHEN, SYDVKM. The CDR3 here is CASSFGRGDTDTQYF. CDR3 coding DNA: TGTGCCAGCAGTTTTGGCAGGGGCGACACAGATACGCAGTATTTT.

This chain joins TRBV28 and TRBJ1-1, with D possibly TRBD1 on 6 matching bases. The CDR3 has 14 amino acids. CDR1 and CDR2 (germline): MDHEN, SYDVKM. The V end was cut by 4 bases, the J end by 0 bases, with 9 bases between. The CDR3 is CASSWGALNTEAFF. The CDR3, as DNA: TGTGCCAGCAGTTGGGGGGCCCTGAACACTGAAGCTTTCTTT.

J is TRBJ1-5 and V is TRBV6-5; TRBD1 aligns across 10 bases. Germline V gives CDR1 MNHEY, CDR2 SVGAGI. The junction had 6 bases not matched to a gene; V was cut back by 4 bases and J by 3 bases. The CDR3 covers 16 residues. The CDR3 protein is CASSSRDRGHNQPQHF. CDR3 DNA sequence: TGTGCCAGCAGTTCCCGGGACAGGGGCCACAATCAGCCCCAGCATTTT.